The clone carrying this TCR beta chain was detected many times. Its antigen remains unknown. These data originate in a study of Graves' ophthalmopathy and Graves' hyperthyroidism. Whole-study results and caveats: Ophthalmopathy versus stable hyperthyroidism: 13-signature model gave 85% to 90% sensitivity, less than 83% specificity. Detected in blood as well were most expanded thyroid clonotypes with frequency above 0.001.

J lost 14 bases, V lost 8 bases, and 15 bases had no gene match. Germline V lookup: CDR1 SGHNT, CDR2 YYREEE (reference sequence). The CDR3 has 14 residues. The authors amplified TCR beta CDR3 regions from RNA transcripts. Investigators did first-round RT-PCR with HTBI primers, then second-round multiplex PCR. TCRdb reanalysed the multiplex PCR reads using MiXCR and keeps one entry per CDR3 protein. The repertoire holds almost 750,000 distinct CDR3 sequences, with 40% as singletons. All donors with ophthalmopathy were recorded as having moderate-to-severe activity, CAS ≥3, NOSPECS ≥4 and a duration under 3 months. Someone took the PBMCs out of 10 ml of fresh peripheral blood.

J is TRBJ1-6 and V is TRBV5-4; TRBD1 matches at 8 bases. The source is an adult man with Graves' ophthalmopathy. The sequenced sample consisted of peripheral blood. In nucleotides, the CDR3 is TGTGCCAGTAGCGAAGGACAGGGACGGAGGGCCCTCCACTTT. Its protein product is CASSEGQGRRALHF.